This entry lists 16 T cell receptor beta chains sequenced from one sample in a study of cytomegalovirus exposure and HLA in healthy donors. Generated by immunoSEQ multiplex PCR, the TCRdb table keeps only in-frame clones and is missing some. The sample lists about 110,000 clones; approximately 86% were seen once. Source material: PBMCs. The receptors were gathered from a woman aged 18-35 years in good health and CMV-seronegative.

This chain joins TRBV5-1 and TRBJ2-5; D remains ambiguous. Germline CDR1 and CDR2: SGHRS and YFSETQ. The CDR3 totals 15 residues. Trimming took 0 bases from V and 1 from J, leaving 10 bases between them. CDR3 residues: CASSLGSVFQETQYF. CDR3 DNA: TGCGCCAGCAGCTTGGGGAGCGTATTCCAAGAGACCCAGTACTTC.

This chain links TRBV6-1 with TRBJ1-6, with D hard to call. V lost 2 bases, J lost 6 bases, and 14 bases lay in between. This CDR3 is 16 amino acids long. In germline, CDR1 is MNHNS, CDR2 SASEGT. The CDR3 DNA follows: TGTGCCAGCAGTGAAATCGCTCGGGGAGGTAATTCACCCCTCCACTTT. Translation: CASSEIARGGNSPLHF.

The chain uses TRBV18 and TRBJ2-1; no clear D. Trimming pared 2 bases from V and 0 bases from J, leaving 8 bases between. Germline values: CDR1 KGHSH, CDR2 LQKENI. This CDR3 has 15 amino acids. The CDR3 nucleotides read TGTGCCAGCTCACCATCCACAGCCTCCTACAATGAGCAGTTCTTC. It is translated as CASSPSTASYNEQFF.

V usage is TRBV9 and J usage is TRBJ2-7, with 10 bases aligning to TRBD1. The CDR3 spans 15 residues. The germline gives CDR1 SGDLS, CDR2 YYNGEE. The junction had 4 bases not matched to a gene; V was cut back by 4 bases and J by 0 bases. CDR3 bases: TGTGCCAGCAGCCCGGGGACAGGGGCCTCCTACGAGCAGTACTTC. This translates into CASSPGTGASYEQYF.

The chain combines TRBV5-6 with TRBJ1-1; tentatively, D is TRBD1 (5 bases). CDR3 length: 15 amino acids. Germline V gene data show CDR1 as SGHDT and CDR2 as YYEEEE. Trimming took off 4 bases at V and 1 base at J, with 14 bases between the two ends. In DNA, the CDR3 is TGTGCCAGCAGCGGGGGGACTTTACCGAACACTGAAGCTTTCTTT. Translating gives CASSGGTLPNTEAFF.

V is TRBV29-1 and J is TRBJ1-2; D gene ambiguous. Germline CDR1 SQVTM, CDR2 ANQGSEA. The CDR3 is made up of 12 amino acids. Between the trimmed V and J ends, which lost 3 bases and 2 bases, there was a span of 7 bases. The CDR3 coding sequence is TGCAGCGTTGATTGGCGGAACTATGGCTACACCTTC. Its translation: CSVDWRNYGYTF. Filled out from reference TRBV29-1 and TRBJ1-2, the complete variable domain reads SAVISQKPSRDICQRGTSLTIQCQVDSQVTMMFWYRQQPGQSLTLIATANQGSEATYESGFVIDKFPISRPNLTFSTLTVSNMSPEDSSIYLCSVDWRNYGYTFGSGTRLTVV.

The CDR3 region is CASTRGGNTEAFF. In DNA, the CDR3 is TGTGCCAGCACCCGGGGGGGGAACACTGAAGCTTTCTTT. The V call is TRBV6-1, the J call TRBJ1-1; weak D call: TRBD1 (5 bases). From germline, CDR1 is MNHNS and CDR2 SASEGT. The CDR3 consists of 13 residues. V was cut by 7 bases and J by 1 base, with 10 bases left in between.

This clone was counted only a few times. V and J are TRBV7-8 and TRBJ1-2, with D unclear. The V gene lost 3 bases and the J gene lost 4 bases, with 9 bases spanning the gap. The CDR3 consists of 13 residues. Germline-derived CDR1 and CDR2 are SGHVS and FQNEAQ. DNA of the CDR3: TGTGCCAGCAGCTTTTCACGGTCCTATGGCTACACCTTC. Translated, it gives CASSFSRSYGYTF. The full variable domain, its missing parts supplied by reference TRBV7-8 and TRBJ1-2, is GAGVSQSPRYKVAKRGQDVALRCDPISGHVSLFWYQQALGQGPEFLTYFQNEAQLDKSGLPSDRFFAERPEGSVSTLKIQRTQQEDSAVYLCASSFSRSYGYTFGSGTRLTVV.

This sequence joins TRBV5-1 and TRBJ2-7, with TRBD1 matching over 11 bases. Germline V gene lookup returns CDR1 SGHRS and CDR2 YFSETQ. The V segment lost 3 bases and the J segment 6 bases; nucleotides outside the gene matches: 8. This CDR3 comprises 15 residues. For the CDR3, the DNA is TGCGCCAGCAGCTGGGGACAGGGGGTACGAGGCGAGCAGTACTTC. Protein: CASSWGQGVRGEQYF.

In its sample, this clone was seen a few times. The chain joins TRBV15 to TRBJ2-7; D unresolved. The CDR3 covers 15 residues. Looked up from germline, CDR1 is LNHNV and CDR2 is YYDKDF (reference sequence). The V end lost 0 bases, the J end lost 0 bases, and 9 bases lay between the germline ends. The CDR3 coding sequence is TGTGCCACCAGCAGAGATGCCGACAACTCCTACGAGCAGTACTTC. Translating gives CATSRDADNSYEQYF. The whole variable domain, filled in from reference TRBV15 and TRBJ2-7, reads DAMVIQNPRYQVTQFGKPVTLSCSQTLNHNVMYWYQQKSSQAPKLLFHYYDKDFNNEADTPDNFQSRRPNTSFCFLDIRSPGLGDTAMYLCATSRDADNSYEQYFGPGTRLTVT.

The chain links TRBV30 to TRBJ1-1, with D maybe TRBD1 (6 bases). The germline gives CDR1 GTSNPN, CDR2 SVGIG (reference sequence). Trimming removed 3 bases from V and 3 bases from J, with 17 bases in between. CDR3 length equals 15 residues. The CDR3 sequence is CAWRVRGSGHTEAFF. In nucleotides, the CDR3 is TGTGCCTGGAGAGTGAGGGGGTCGGGACACACTGAAGCTTTCTTT.

The CDR3 sequence: CASRKDLGDNGKANYGYTF. The CDR3 DNA sequence: TGTGCCAGTAGGAAGGATTTAGGGGACAACGGTAAAGCTAACTATGGCTACACCTTC. The chain combines TRBV2 with TRBJ1-2, with a weak D call TRBD1 (6 bases). This CDR3 has 19 residues. V lost 9 bases and J 0 bases, leaving 29 bases between the germline ends. Germline CDR1 SNHLY, CDR2 FYNNEI.

This clone has just one count. DNA for the CDR3: TGCAGCGTCGAGGGACAGGGTCCATATGGCTACACCTTC. It codes for CSVEGQGPYGYTF. The V gene is TRBV29-1, the J gene TRBJ1-2; 9 nucleotides line up with TRBD1. The germline CDR1 and CDR2 sequences are SQVTM and ANQGSEA. Losses at the gene ends were 6 bases for V and 5 bases for J; bases not matched to a gene: 7. This CDR3 comprises 13 residues. Full variable domain (outside the CDR3, taken from reference TRBV29-1 and TRBJ1-2): SAVISQKPSRDICQRGTSLTIQCQVDSQVTMMFWYRQQPGQSLTLIATANQGSEATYESGFVIDKFPISRPNLTFSTLTVSNMSPEDSSIYLCSVEGQGPYGYTFGSGTRLTVV.

The chain links TRBV4-2 to TRBJ2-1; 7 nucleotides line up with TRBD1. Germline trimming cut 2 bases from V and 0 bases from J; bases unmatched to any gene: 10. CDR1 is LGHNA, CDR2 YNFKEQ, per germline. The CDR3 has 18 residues. CDR3 loop: CASSQRTGTGSSYNEQFF. Here the CDR3 DNA reads TGTGCCAGCAGCCAACGGACAGGAACCGGTAGCTCCTACAATGAGCAGTTCTTC.

The genes are TRBV15 and TRBJ2-2, with D possibly matching TRBD2 (5 bases). The V end was cut by 4 bases, the J end by 0 bases, with 15 bases between. From germline, CDR1 is LNHNV and CDR2 YYDKDF (reference sequence). The CDR3 is made up of 17 amino acids. CDR3 nucleotides: TGTGCCACCAGCAACCCTGGCGGGTACTCGAACACCGGGGAGCTGTTTTTT. Translating gives CATSNPGGYSNTGELFF. The entire variable domain, with the rest obtained from reference TRBV15 and TRBJ2-2, is as follows: DAMVIQNPRYQVTQFGKPVTLSCSQTLNHNVMYWYQQKSSQAPKLLFHYYDKDFNNEADTPDNFQSRRPNTSFCFLDIRSPGLGDTAMYLCATSNPGGYSNTGELFFGEGSRLTVL.

This chain joins TRBV2 and TRBJ2-5; D uncertain. Germline V gives CDR1 SNHLY, CDR2 FYNNEI. V shed 8 bases and J shed 1 base, with 8 bases lying between them. CDR3 length: 12 amino acids. CDR3 sequence: CASSLFQETQYF. The CDR3 DNA reads TGTGCCAGCTCCCTTTTCCAAGAGACCCAGTACTTC.